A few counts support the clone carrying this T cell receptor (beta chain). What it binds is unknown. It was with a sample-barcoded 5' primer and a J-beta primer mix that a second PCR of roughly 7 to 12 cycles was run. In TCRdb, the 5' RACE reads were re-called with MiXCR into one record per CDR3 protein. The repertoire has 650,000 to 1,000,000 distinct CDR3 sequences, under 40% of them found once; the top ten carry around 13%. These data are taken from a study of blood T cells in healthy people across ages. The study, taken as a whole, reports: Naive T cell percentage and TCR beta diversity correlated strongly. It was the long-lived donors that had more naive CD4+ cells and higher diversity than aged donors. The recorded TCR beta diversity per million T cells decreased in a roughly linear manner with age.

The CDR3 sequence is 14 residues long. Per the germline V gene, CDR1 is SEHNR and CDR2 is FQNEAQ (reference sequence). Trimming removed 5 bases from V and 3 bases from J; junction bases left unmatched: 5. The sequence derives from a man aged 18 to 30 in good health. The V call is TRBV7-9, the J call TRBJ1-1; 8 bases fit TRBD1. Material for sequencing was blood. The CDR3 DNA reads TGTGCCAGCAGCCCCGAACAGGGGGACACTGAAGCTTTCTTT. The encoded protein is CASSPEQGDTEAFF.